In this sample, the clone carrying this T cell receptor beta chain turned up a few times. As handled by the study authors: Estimates of nucleated cell counts were drawn from the amplification of reference gene primers. The assay was immunoSEQ multiplex PCR, and TCRdb's table has in-frame clones only and misses some. V and J calls and clone size are those listed in that table; D and trimming were worked out from the DNA. Among 200,000 to 250,000 clones, about 85% were seen once, and the ten largest hold about 10%. V was clipped by 0 bases and J by 11 bases, with 17 bases between them. The CDR3 is 15 amino acids. The germline gives CDR1 MNHNS, CDR2 SASEGT. The data stem from a study of blood T cell repertoires in COVID-19. Study context: The analysed material was cDNA or gDNA that came from T cells, B-cell-depleted T cells, or PBMCs.

Assignment of participants to cohorts was predicated upon participant-reported clinical history. Donors of Cohort 3 who recovered were those that had two negative PCRs, clearance, or symptom resolution. The sequence was collected from a man under 40 who had recovered from COVID-19. The sample was PBMCs or T cells enriched from blood (not recorded which). The genes are TRBV6-1 and TRBJ2-4; D gene ambiguous. CDR3 nucleotide sequence: TGTGCCAGCAGTGAAGCTGGGCCACAATCATACGTTCAGTACTTC. Protein sequence: CASSEAGPQSYVQYF.